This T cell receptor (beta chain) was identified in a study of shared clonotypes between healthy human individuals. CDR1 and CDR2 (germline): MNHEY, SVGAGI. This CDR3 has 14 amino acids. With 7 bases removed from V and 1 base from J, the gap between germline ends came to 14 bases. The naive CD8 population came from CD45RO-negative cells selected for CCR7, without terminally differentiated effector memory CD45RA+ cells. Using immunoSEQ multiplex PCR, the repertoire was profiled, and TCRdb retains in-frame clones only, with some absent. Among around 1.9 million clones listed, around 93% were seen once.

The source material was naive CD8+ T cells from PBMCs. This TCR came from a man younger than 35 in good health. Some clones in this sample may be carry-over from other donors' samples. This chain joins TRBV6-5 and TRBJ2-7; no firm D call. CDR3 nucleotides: TGTGCCAGCACGCCTCGGCTCGGTTCCTACGAGCAGTACTTC. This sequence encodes CASTPRLGSYEQYF.